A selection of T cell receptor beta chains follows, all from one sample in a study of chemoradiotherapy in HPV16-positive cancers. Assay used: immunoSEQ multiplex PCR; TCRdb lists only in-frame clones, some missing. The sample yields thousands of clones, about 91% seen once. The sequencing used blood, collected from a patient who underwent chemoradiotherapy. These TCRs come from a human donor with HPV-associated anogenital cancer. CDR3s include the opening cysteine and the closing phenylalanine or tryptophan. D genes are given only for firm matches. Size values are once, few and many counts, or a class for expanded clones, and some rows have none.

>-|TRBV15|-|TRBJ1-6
TGTGCCACCAGCAGAGAATTGTTCCGACCCAATTCACCCCTCCACTTT
CATSRELFRPNSPLHF
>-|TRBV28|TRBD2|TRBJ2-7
TGTGCCAGCAGTTTAACGGGGGGTGGATCCTACGAGCAGTACTTC
CASSLTGGGSYEQYF
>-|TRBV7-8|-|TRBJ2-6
TGTGCCAGCAGCTCGGTAGAGACGGCTTACTCTGGGGCCAACGTCCTGACTTTC
CASSSVETAYSGANVLTF
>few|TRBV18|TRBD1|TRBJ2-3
TGTGCCAGCTCATCTACCCAGCCGGGACAGGGGCAAGATACGCAGTATTTT
CASSSTQPGQGQDTQYF
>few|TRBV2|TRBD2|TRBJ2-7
TGTGCCAGCAGCCCTACTAGCGCGGCCTACGAGCAGTACTTC
CASSPTSAAYEQYF
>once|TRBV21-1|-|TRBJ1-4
TGTGCCAGCAGCAAAGACGCGGTCCTGCCTAATGAAAAACTGTTTTTT
CASSKDAVLPNEKLFF
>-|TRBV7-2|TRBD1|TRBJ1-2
TGTGCCAGCAGCTTAAGGGACAGGGGGCGCGTGGAGGGCTACACCTTC
CASSLRDRGRVEGYTF
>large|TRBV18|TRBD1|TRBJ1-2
TGTGCCAGCTCACCCGGACAGGGAAGAGCTAACTATGGCTACACCTTC
CASSPGQGRANYGYTF
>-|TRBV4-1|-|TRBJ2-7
TGCGCCAGCAGCCAAGGACTAGTTTCCTACGAGCAGTACTTC
CASSQGLVSYEQYF
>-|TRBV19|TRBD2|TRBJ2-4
TGTGCCAGTAGTATAGTGCTAGCGGGGACGCTAGCCAAAAACATTCAGTACTTC
CASSIVLAGTLAKNIQYF
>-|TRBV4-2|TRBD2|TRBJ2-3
TGTGCCAGCAGCCTGGATCTAGCGGGGGAGCACACAGATACGCAGTATTTT
CASSLDLAGEHTDTQYF
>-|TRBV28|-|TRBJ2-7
TGTGCCAGCAGTTTTTCCGGGTCCTCCTACGAGCAGTACTTC
CASSFSGSSYEQYF
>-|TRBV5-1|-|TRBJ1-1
TGCGCCAGCATAGGGGCAGGGGTGAACACTGAAGCTTTCTTT
CASIGAGVNTEAFF
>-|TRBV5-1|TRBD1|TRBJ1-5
TGCGCCAGCAGCAGGACAGGGGGCAATCAGCCCCAGCATTTT
CASSRTGGNQPQHF
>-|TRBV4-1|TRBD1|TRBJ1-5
TGCGCCAGCAGCCCGACAGGGGGCAACCATCAGCCCCAGCATTTT
CASSPTGGNHQPQHF
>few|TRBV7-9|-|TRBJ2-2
TGTGCCAGCAGCCCCCTCGGGGGCTCCGGGGAGCTGTTTTTT
CASSPLGGSGELFF
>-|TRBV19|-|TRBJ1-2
TGTGCCAGTAGTATAGATAAGCAGGGAGGTACGCGTGGCTACACCTTC
CASSIDKQGGTRGYTF
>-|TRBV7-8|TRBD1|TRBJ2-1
TGTGCCAGCAGCCACCGGGACAGGGGAATAGATGAGCAGTTCTTC
CASSHRDRGIDEQFF
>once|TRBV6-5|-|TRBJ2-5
TGTGCCAGCAGTTACGGCACTTTGGAGACCCAGTACTTC
CASSYGTLETQYF
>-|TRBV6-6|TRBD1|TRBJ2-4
TGTGCCAGCAGTTGGGACAGGGATAACATTCAGTACTTC
CASSWDRDNIQYF
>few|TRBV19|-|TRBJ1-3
TGTGCCAGTAGTATAGATCGCAGAGGCGCCATATATTTT
CASSIDRRGAIYF
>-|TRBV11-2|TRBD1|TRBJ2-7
TGTGCCAGCAGCTGGGGACAGGGGGCCTACGAGCAGTACTTC
CASSWGQGAYEQYF
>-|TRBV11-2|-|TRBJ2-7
TGTGCCAGCAGCCCGACCATAGTGGCCTACGAGCAGTACTTC
CASSPTIVAYEQYF
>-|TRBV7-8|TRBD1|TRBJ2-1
TGTGCCAGCAGCTTATACGGGACAGTCCATTTCTTC
CASSLYGTVHFF
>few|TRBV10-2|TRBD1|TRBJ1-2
TGCGCCAGCGGGACAGCTAACTATGGCTACACCTTC
CASGTANYGYTF
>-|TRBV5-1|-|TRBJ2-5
TGCGCCAGCAGCTTGGTCCCGCAAGAGACCCAGTACTTC
CASSLVPQETQYF
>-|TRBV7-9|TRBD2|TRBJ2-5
TGTGCCTGTGGGCGGGAGGCACCTCAAGAGACCCAGTACTTC
CACGREAPQETQYF
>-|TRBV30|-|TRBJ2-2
TGTGCCTGCCGACTGACGGGGACCGGGGAGCTGTTTTTT
CACRLTGTGELFF
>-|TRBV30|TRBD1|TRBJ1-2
TGTGCCTGGAACCGACAGGGGGGCTATGGCTACACCTTC
CAWNRQGGYGYTF
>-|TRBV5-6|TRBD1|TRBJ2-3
TGTGCCAGCAGCCCCGGGACAGACTACAATCACCCGGGTTTT
CASSPGTDYNHPGF
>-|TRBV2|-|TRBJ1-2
TGTGCCAGCAGTGAAGAGAGTAACTATGGCTACACCTTC
CASSEESNYGYTF
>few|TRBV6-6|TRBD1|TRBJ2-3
TGTGCCAGCAGTTACTCGAGGGGGCCTAGCACAGATACGCAGTATTTT
CASSYSRGPSTDTQYF
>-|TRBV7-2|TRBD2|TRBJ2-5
TGTGCCAGCAGCCTACCGCCAGCGGGGATGTACCAAGAGACCCAGTACTTC
CASSLPPAGMYQETQYF
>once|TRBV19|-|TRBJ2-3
TGTGCCAGTAGTATAGCTCACCCTGGGGGAGATACGCAGTATTTT
CASSIAHPGGDTQYF
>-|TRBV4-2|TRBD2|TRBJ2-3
TGTGCCAGCAGCCAAGATTTGGGGGGGGAGTACACAGATACGCAGTATTTT
CASSQDLGGEYTDTQYF
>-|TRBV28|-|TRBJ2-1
TGTGCCAGCAGTTTAGTGAGCGGCCCCTCCTACAATGAGCAGTTCTTC
CASSLVSGPSYNEQFF
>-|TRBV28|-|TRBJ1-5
TGTGCCAGCAGCCTCGGCGGTAGCAGCAATCAGCCCCAGCATTTT
CASSLGGSSNQPQHF
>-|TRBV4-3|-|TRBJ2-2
TGCGCCAGCAGCCAAGTCGGTCGGGGACGGAACACCGGGGAGCTGTTTTTT
CASSQVGRGRNTGELFF
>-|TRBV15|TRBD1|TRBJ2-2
TGTGCCACCAGCAGTACTACAGGGGTATACACCGGGGAGCTGTTTTTT
CATSSTTGVYTGELFF
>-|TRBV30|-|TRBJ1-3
TGTGCCTGTCAAGAATGGGTTCCTACTGGAAACACCATATATTTT
CACQEWVPTGNTIYF
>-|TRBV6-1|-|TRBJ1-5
TGTGCCAGCAGTGAAAACAGGGATGTTCAGCCCCAGCATTTT
CASSENRDVQPQHF